The 27 T cell receptor beta chains below were found in one sample sequenced in a study of blood T cell repertoires in COVID-19. Sequenced by immunoSEQ multiplex PCR; TCRdb stores in-frame clones only, minus some. The data show approximately 150,000 clones, with approximately 85% seen just once and approximately 2.6% held by the top ten. The sequenced material came from peripheral blood. Receptors were obtained from an elderly woman with COVID-19, enrolled during active disease.

V and J are TRBV6-2 or TRBV6-3 and TRBJ1-1; D unresolved. Germline loops: CDR1 MNHEY, CDR2 SVGEGT. This CDR3 contains 16 residues. The germline V and J ends were trimmed by 2 bases and 1 base, with 14 bases remaining between them. This chain's CDR3 is CASSYTSGKWNTEAFF. CDR3 sequence (DNA): TGTGCCAGCAGTTACACCAGCGGGAAGTGGAACACTGAAGCTTTCTTT.

The chain links TRBV7-2 to TRBJ2-2; TRBD2 aligns across 8 bases. This CDR3 has 16 amino acids. The germline gives CDR1 SGHTA, CDR2 FQGNSA. V was pared by 4 bases and J by 5 bases, with 9 bases of the junction left unmatched. The DNA for the CDR3 is TGTGCCAGCAGCTATCCCGGGACTAGTGGAACCGGGGAGCTGTTTTTT. Translation gives CASSYPGTSGTGELFF.

V and J are TRBV20-1 and TRBJ1-4, with 8 bases that match TRBD1. The V and J ends lost 0 bases and 12 bases, in that order; junction bases with no gene match: 0. CDR3 length: 11 residues. In germline, CDR1 is DFQATT, CDR2 SNEGSKA (reference sequence). CDR3 bases: TGCAGTGCTAGAGAGACAGGGGAACTGTTTTTT. Its translation: CSARETGELFF.

This clone turned up a few times. The V gene is TRBV7-2, the J gene TRBJ1-3, with 7 bases fitting TRBD1. The CDR3 extends over 16 amino acids. The junction had 9 bases not matched to a gene; V was cut back by 5 bases and J by 2 bases. Germline V gene data show CDR1 as SGHTA and CDR2 as FQGNSA. CDR3 protein: CASSLSGQSPGNTIYF. The CDR3 DNA reads TGTGCCAGCAGCCTTTCGGGACAGTCCCCTGGAAACACCATATATTTT.

This chain joins TRBV7-3 and TRBJ2-7; D unresolved. Germline V gene lookup returns CDR1 SGHTA and CDR2 FQGTGA. V lost 0 bases and J lost 4, with 7 bases in between. There are 13 residues in the CDR3. The CDR3 sequence: CASSLTSGYEQYF. As DNA, the CDR3 is TGTGCCAGCAGCTTAACGTCGGGTTACGAGCAGTACTTC.

This sequence joins TRBV14 and TRBJ2-7; 7 bases are a match to TRBD1. CDR3 length: 15 residues. The J segment lost 2 bases and the V segment lost 2 bases, leaving 6 bases of the junction unmatched. Germline CDR1 and CDR2: SGHDN and FVKESK. The CDR3 here is CASSQQQGPAYEQYF. The DNA of the CDR3 is TGTGCCAGCAGCCAACAACAGGGGCCGGCCTACGAGCAGTACTTC.

The rearrangement uses TRBV4-1 and TRBJ2-7; D possibly corresponds to TRBD2 (6 bases). The CDR3 totals 14 residues. V lost 4 bases to trimming and J lost 1 base, with 11 bases between them. CDR1 MGHRA and CDR2 YSYEKL come from the germline V gene. CDR3 nucleotide sequence: TGCGCCAGCAGCCGGTCAGGGAGGTCCTACGAGCAGTACTTC. This encodes CASSRSGRSYEQYF.

The gene calls are TRBV5-4 and TRBJ2-7; 8 bases fit TRBD1. Per germline, CDR1 SGHNT and CDR2 YYREEE (reference sequence). Losses at the gene ends were 3 bases for V and 2 bases for J; bases not matched to a gene: 4. The CDR3 has 14 amino acids. CDR3 sequence: CASSSGQVAYEQYF. The CDR3 DNA reads TGTGCCAGCAGCTCGGGACAGGTGGCCTACGAGCAGTACTTC.

The gene calls are TRBV29-1 and TRBJ1-4, with D possibly TRBD1 on 5 matching bases. With 1 base removed from V and 8 bases from J, the gap between germline ends came to 8 bases. The CDR3 consists of 12 residues. Germline V lookup: CDR1 SQVTM, CDR2 ANQGSEA. The CDR3 nucleotides read TGCAGCGTTGAAGTCCCAGGGGAAAAACTGTTTTTT. Residues: CSVEVPGEKLFF.

The chain recombines TRBV28 with TRBJ2-7; no firm D call. Germline loops: CDR1 MDHEN, CDR2 SYDVKM. Trimming shortened V by 9 bases and J by 4 bases, and 16 bases separated the two germline ends. This CDR3 is 13 amino acids long. CDR3 amino acids: CASDDRRRYEQYF. The CDR3 region has the DNA TGTGCCAGTGACGATAGACGGAGATACGAGCAGTACTTC.

The gene calls are TRBV27 and TRBJ2-1, with D unclear. This CDR3 is 14 amino acids long. The germline V gene has CDR1 MNHEY and CDR2 SMNVEV (reference sequence). V lost 3 bases, J lost 6 bases, and 12 bases lay in between. DNA of the CDR3: TGTGCCAGCAGTTTCAAGGAATCGGGCAATGAGCAGTTCTTC. Amino acid sequence: CASSFKESGNEQFF.

This clone came up once. The DNA for the CDR3 is TGTGCCAGCTCACGGGACAGGTCGGCTCCCGAGACCCAGTACTTC. Translating gives CASSRDRSAPETQYF. The genes are TRBV18 and TRBJ2-5; 8 bases are shared with TRBD1. The J segment lost 5 bases and the V segment lost 4 bases, leaving 9 bases of the junction unmatched. CDR3 length equals 15 residues. Germline V CDR1 and CDR2: KGHSH, LQKENI.

J is TRBJ2-7 and V is TRBV18; 11 nucleotides align to TRBD2. The trim removed 3 bases at V and 2 bases at J, leaving 3 bases unmatched. The CDR3 runs 15 residues. In germline, CDR1 is KGHSH, CDR2 LQKENI. CDR3 sequence reads: CASSPTSGRTYEQYF. Here the CDR3 DNA reads TGTGCCAGCTCACCTACTAGCGGGAGAACCTACGAGCAGTACTTC.

The chain couples TRBV5-4 to TRBJ1-4; D is unresolved. This CDR3 has 15 residues. Germline CDR1 is SGHNT and CDR2 is YYREEE (reference sequence). V lost 5 bases and J lost 8, with 19 bases in between. Here the CDR3 DNA reads TGTGCCAGCAGTCCTGCCGGGAGCCAAGGGGAAAAACTGTTTTTT. Residues: CASSPAGSQGEKLFF.

As DNA, the CDR3 is TGTGCCAGCAGCTCCCGACAGGGGGCTAAAAGGGGCAATCAGCCCCAGCATTTT. This gives the protein CASSSRQGAKRGNQPQHF. The chain recombines TRBV7-2 with TRBJ1-5, with 10 bases that match TRBD1. Germline V lookup: CDR1 SGHTA, CDR2 FQGNSA. The junction had 11 bases not matched to a gene; V was cut back by 4 bases and J by 2 bases. The CDR3 totals 18 residues. Full variable domain (outside the CDR3, taken from reference TRBV7-2 and TRBJ1-5): GAGVSQSPSNKVTEKGKDVELRCDPISGHTALYWYRQSLGQGLEFLIYFQGNSAPDKSGLPSDRFSAERTGGSVSTLTIQRTQQEDSAVYLCASSSRQGAKRGNQPQHFGDGTRLSIL.

V usage is TRBV14 and J usage is TRBJ1-2; D unclear. From germline, CDR1 is SGHDN and CDR2 FVKESK. The CDR3 has 15 amino acids. V was pared by 1 base and J by 4 bases, with 13 bases between. DNA for the CDR3: TGTGCCAGCAGCCAAGGGAACCGGGGAAGCTATGGCTACACCTTC. This codes for CASSQGNRGSYGYTF.

This chain joins TRBV18 and TRBJ2-5; D is possibly TRBD1 (5 bases). This CDR3 spans 13 amino acids. Germline CDR1 and CDR2: KGHSH and LQKENI. The V end lost 5 bases, the J end lost 5 bases, and 12 bases lay between the germline ends. In nucleotides, the CDR3 is TGTGCCAGCTCAAGGTCGGCAGGGGAGACCCAGTACTTC. It specifies CASSRSAGETQYF.

The CDR3 nucleotides are TGTGCCAGTAGTTTTAATATTGGGACTAGGTTAGCCAAAAACATTCAGTACTTC. Translating gives CASSFNIGTRLAKNIQYF. The rearrangement joins TRBV19 to TRBJ2-4, with 8 bases identical to TRBD2. The germline gives CDR1 LNHDA, CDR2 SQIVND (reference sequence). This CDR3 has 18 amino acids. The V and J ends lost 5 bases and 0 bases, in that order; junction bases with no gene match: 12.

This clone was detected only a few times. V gene TRBV4-1 combines with J gene TRBJ2-6, with 7 bases lining up with TRBD1. Germline V gene data show CDR1 as MGHRA and CDR2 as YSYEKL. The CDR3 has 17 amino acids. V shed 1 base, J shed 4 bases, and the junction held 7 bases outside the gene matches. The CDR3 DNA reads as TGCGCCAGCAGCCAAGCCCACAGGGGAGCCGGGGCCAACGTCCTGACTTTC. It codes for CASSQAHRGAGANVLTF.

The genes are TRBV2 and TRBJ2-3, with TRBD1 matching over 8 bases. Germline CDR1 reads SNHLY; CDR2 reads FYNNEI. V gave up 4 bases and J gave up 3 bases; unmatched junction bases: 9. This CDR3 is built from 16 residues. CDR3 coding DNA: TGTGCCAGCAGTGGAGGTCAGGGGGCCGGAACAGATACGCAGTATTTT. This translates into CASSGGQGAGTDTQYF.

The chain uses TRBV5-1 and TRBJ2-7; TRBD2 matches 9 bases. CDR1 and CDR2 (germline): SGHRS, YFSETQ. Losses at the gene ends were 4 bases for V and 0 bases for J; bases not matched to a gene: 5. The CDR3 is 15 residues long. The chain's CDR3 is CASSTLGLASYEQYF. CDR3 in DNA: TGCGCCAGCAGCACTTTGGGACTAGCCTCCTACGAGCAGTACTTC. Full variable domain (remainder filled in from reference TRBV5-1 and TRBJ2-7): KAGVTQTPRYLIKTRGQQVTLSCSPISGHRSVSWYQQTPGQGLQFLFEYFSETQRNKGNFPGRFSGRQFSNSRSEMNVSTLELGDSALYLCASSTLGLASYEQYFGPGTRLTVT.

The J gene is TRBJ2-3, the V gene TRBV4-2; unclear D gene. The CDR3 spans 13 residues. The germline gives CDR1 LGHNA, CDR2 YNFKEQ. The V end was cut by 3 bases, the J end by 6 bases, with 10 bases between. CDR3 region: CASSHPDWDTQYF. CDR3 coding DNA: TGTGCCAGCAGCCATCCCGACTGGGATACGCAGTATTTT.

The rearrangement links TRBV7-9 to TRBJ1-3; 7 positions match TRBD1. J was trimmed by 0 bases and V by 4 bases; bases with no gene match: 0. This CDR3 comprises 14 residues. The germline gives CDR1 SEHNR, CDR2 FQNEAQ (reference sequence). The DNA of the CDR3 is TGTGCCAGCAGCTACAGGGGCTCTGGAAACACCATATATTTT. This sequence encodes CASSYRGSGNTIYF.

This clone has a handful of counts. V gene TRBV5-1 combines with J gene TRBJ2-7; 10 nucleotides align to TRBD2. The trim removed 4 bases at V and 7 bases at J, leaving 14 bases unmatched. The CDR3 covers 16 residues. The V gene's germline CDR1 is SGHRS and CDR2 YFSETQ. The CDR3 loop reads CASSPTGLAGASEQYF. The CDR3 DNA follows: TGCGCCAGCAGCCCCACCGGGCTAGCGGGAGCAAGTGAGCAGTACTTC.

V usage is TRBV11-2 and J usage is TRBJ1-2; a possible D gene is TRBD1 (6 bases). Trimming took off 1 base at V and 7 bases at J, with 16 bases between the two ends. Germline V CDR1 and CDR2: SGHAT, FQNNGV. CDR3 size: 15 residues. The CDR3 DNA follows: TGTGCCAGCAGCTTAGCTGGGCGGGGGGCGGTTGGCTACACCTTC. This codes for CASSLAGRGAVGYTF.

The chain couples TRBV9 to TRBJ2-7, with 11 bases fitting TRBD2. The CDR3 has 14 amino acids. The V gene's germline CDR1 is SGDLS and CDR2 YYNGEE. V dropped 4 bases and J dropped 5; count of bases not matched to a gene: 5. The CDR3 DNA is TGTGCCAGCAGCCCCCGGGGACTAGCGGACGAGCAGTACTTC. Protein: CASSPRGLADEQYF.

This clone was counted a few times. The chain joins TRBV10-2 to TRBJ2-7; 14 nucleotides match TRBD2. With V trimmed by 8 bases and J by 5 bases, 2 bases remained unmatched. The germline V gene encodes CDR1 WSHSY and CDR2 SAAADI. This CDR3 region has 13 residues. This CDR3 reads CASRLAGGDEQYF. As DNA, the CDR3 is TGCGCCAGCCGACTAGCGGGAGGGGACGAGCAGTACTTC.